Below, 27 T cell receptor beta chains from the same sample are listed, as sequenced in a study of cytomegalovirus exposure and HLA in healthy donors. 13 Jbeta primers and 60 Vbeta primers were used for the PCR. The method was immunoSEQ multiplex PCR; TCRdb's version includes in-frame clones alone and lacks a portion of them. The sample totals fewer than 130,000 clones. Sequencing was performed on PBMCs. These receptor sequences come from a man aged 50-59 years in good health and CMV-seronegative.

This chain joins TRBV13 and TRBJ2-3; 8 bases agree with TRBD2. In germline, CDR1 is PRHDT, CDR2 FYEKMQ (reference sequence). V trimming: 1 base; J trimming: 6 bases; junction bases outside the gene matches: 0. The CDR3 is 13 residues long. CDR3 sequence (DNA): TGTGCCAGCAGCTTAGTAGCGGGGGATACGCAGTATTTT. This gives the protein CASSLVAGDTQYF. Full variable domain (rest looked up from reference TRBV13 and TRBJ2-3): AAGVIQSPRHLIKEKRETATLKCYPIPRHDTVYWYQQGPGQDPQFLISFYEKMQSDKGSIPDRFSAQQFSDYHSELNMSSLELGDSALYFCASSLVAGDTQYFGPGTRLTVL.

V is TRBV5-1 and J is TRBJ2-5; tentative D call: TRBD1 (6 bases). The ends were cut back, 4 bases at V and 4 bases at J, with 17 bases in the middle. The length of the CDR3 is 15 residues. The germline CDR1 and CDR2 sequences are SGHRS and YFSETQ. The CDR3 DNA reads TGCGCCAGCAGCAAAGCCACAGGGACCCGAGAGACCCAGTACTTC. Its translation is CASSKATGTRETQYF.

The rearrangement links TRBV4-3 to TRBJ2-5; TRBD2 matches at 10 bases. This CDR3 is 17 amino acids long. Germline V lookup: CDR1 LGHNA, CDR2 YSLEER. V lost 2 bases, J lost 3 bases, and 9 bases stayed unmatched. This CDR3 reads CASSQLLAGRRKETQYF. The CDR3 DNA reads TGCGCCAGCAGCCAACTACTAGCGGGGAGAAGAAAAGAGACCCAGTACTTC.

The CDR3 bases are TGTGCCAGTAAATCGGACCGGGACAGCCGTTATGGCTACACCTTC. This codes for CASKSDRDSRYGYTF. The gene calls are TRBV2 and TRBJ1-2, with 7 bases lining up with TRBD1. Losses at the gene ends were 9 bases for V and 5 bases for J; bases not matched to a gene: 15. The CDR3 spans 15 residues. Germline V gene sequence: CDR1 SNHLY, CDR2 FYNNEI.

The gene calls are TRBV6-5 and TRBJ2-7; 8 nucleotides agree with TRBD1. V dropped 11 bases and J dropped 3; count of bases not matched to a gene: 9. CDR1 MNHEY and CDR2 SVGAGI come from the germline V gene. The CDR3 is 13 residues long. This CDR3 reads CAAGGQGGYEQYF. CDR3 nucleotide sequence: TGTGCCGCGGGCGGACAGGGCGGCTACGAGCAGTACTTC.

This chain uses TRBV18 with TRBJ2-2, with TRBD2 matching over 7 bases. J was trimmed by 6 bases and V by 6 bases; bases with no gene match: 4. Per germline, CDR1 KGHSH and CDR2 LQKENI. This CDR3 is 13 amino acids long. In nucleotides, the CDR3 is TGTGCCAGCTCCCCAGCGGGGCCCGGGGAGCTGTTTTTT. Amino acids: CASSPAGPGELFF.

The chain carries TRBV4-3 and TRBJ2-1, with unresolved D. The CDR3 covers 17 residues. Per the germline V gene, CDR1 is LGHNA and CDR2 is YSLEER. Trimming left V 1 base short and J 5 bases short, with 18 bases between. Written as DNA, the CDR3 is TGCGCCAGCAGCCAAGTTTGGGTCGGAGCTGCCGACAATGAGCAGTTCTTC. Protein sequence: CASSQVWVGAADNEQFF.

The V and J genes are TRBV2 and TRBJ2-5, with TRBD1 matching over 9 bases. The germline gives CDR1 SNHLY, CDR2 FYNNEI. The V and J ends lost 7 bases and 2 bases, in that order; junction bases with no gene match: 5. The CDR3 is made up of 14 amino acids. CDR3 bases: TGTGCCAGCAAGGGAGACAGGGGGCAAGAGACCCAGTACTTC. The encoded protein is CASKGDRGQETQYF.

This clone is medium-sized by frequency. The J gene is TRBJ1-1, the V gene TRBV27; D possibly corresponds to TRBD1 (5 bases). Trimming took off 2 bases at V and 5 bases at J, with 12 bases between the two ends. Per germline, CDR1 MNHEY and CDR2 SMNVEV (reference sequence). The CDR3 has 14 residues. CDR3 sequence reads: CASSLSWGATEAFF. The CDR3 bases are TGTGCCAGCAGTTTAAGCTGGGGCGCGACTGAAGCTTTCTTT.

V usage is TRBV6-5 and J usage is TRBJ2-2, with a possible D match to TRBD1 (6 bases). The germline V gene encodes CDR1 MNHEY and CDR2 SVGAGI. The CDR3 consists of 15 residues. V dropped 4 bases and J dropped 6 bases, with 15 bases sitting between them. The CDR3 loop is CASSSTGQLPGELFF. The CDR3 DNA reads TGTGCCAGCAGTTCGACGGGACAACTCCCCGGGGAGCTGTTTTTT.

The chain couples TRBV2 to TRBJ1-2; D gene ambiguous. CDR1 is SNHLY and CDR2 is FYNNEI in the germline V gene. V was pared by 5 bases and J by 3 bases, with 10 bases between. There are 13 residues in the CDR3. The CDR3 is CASSPGKDYGYTF. In DNA, the CDR3 is TGTGCCAGCAGTCCGGGAAAGGACTATGGCTACACCTTC.

The chain employs TRBV4-2 and TRBJ1-2; D gene uncertain. V lost 3 bases and J 4 bases, leaving 9 bases between the germline ends. The CDR3 contains 13 residues. The germline CDR1 and CDR2 sequences are LGHNA and YNFKEQ. DNA of the CDR3: TGTGCCAGCAGCCAGGTAGGAGGCTATGGCTACACCTTC. Its translation: CASSQVGGYGYTF.

This rearrangement joins TRBV2 to TRBJ1-6, with 8 bases that match TRBD1. In germline, CDR1 is SNHLY, CDR2 FYNNEI. The CDR3 extends over 14 amino acids. J gave up 7 bases and V 7 bases, and 6 bases lay outside the gene matches. This CDR3 is CASNGQGLNSPLHF. CDR3 bases: TGTGCCAGCAACGGACAGGGATTAAATTCACCCCTCCACTTT.

This sequence joins TRBV2 and TRBJ1-2, with D maybe TRBD1 (5 bases). CDR1 and CDR2 from the germline V gene are SNHLY and FYNNEI. The CDR3 sequence is 14 residues long. Trimming pared 4 bases from V and 0 bases from J, leaving 9 bases between. CDR3 bases: TGTGCCAGCAGTGCGGGGGAAGCTAACTATGGCTACACCTTC. Translation: CASSAGEANYGYTF.

This sequence joins TRBV6-1 and TRBJ1-2; no clear D. The CDR3 is 14 residues long. Germline CDR1 reads MNHNS; CDR2 reads SASEGT. V lost 10 bases, J lost 7 bases, and 22 bases lay in between. CDR3 nucleotide sequence: TGTGCCATCTCGACCTATGGTGGAGTCGCTGGCTACACCTTC. This gives the protein CAISTYGGVAGYTF.

The rearrangement uses TRBV7-9 and TRBJ2-1; maybe TRBD1 (6 bases). Trimming took off 5 bases at V and 8 bases at J, with 16 bases between the two ends. The CDR3 spans 14 residues. Germline assignment: CDR1 SEHNR and CDR2 FQNEAQ (reference sequence). CDR3 region: CASSQLQGWDEQFF. In DNA, the CDR3 is TGTGCCAGCAGCCAGCTACAGGGTTGGGATGAGCAGTTCTTC.

The DNA for the CDR3 is TGTGCCTGGAATCAGGGGTCGTGGCCTGAAGCTTTCTTT. Translation gives CAWNQGSWPEAFF. The chain combines TRBV30 with TRBJ1-1, with a tentative D call TRBD1 (6 bases). The V end was cut by 4 bases, the J end by 6 bases, with 15 bases between. This CDR3 has 13 residues. Germline V gene data show CDR1 as GTSNPN and CDR2 as SVGIG (reference sequence).

The rearrangement links TRBV5-1 to TRBJ2-5; a weak D match, TRBD2 (6 bases). Per germline, CDR1 SGHRS and CDR2 YFSETQ. V lost 0 bases and J 4 bases, leaving 10 bases between the germline ends. There are 14 residues in the CDR3. This chain's CDR3 is CASSLVSSVETQYF. The CDR3 coding sequence is TGCGCCAGCAGCTTGGTCTCTAGCGTAGAGACCCAGTACTTC.

This chain joins TRBV10-3 and TRBJ2-7; D unresolved. V shed 7 bases and J shed 4 bases, with 14 bases lying between them. Germline V lookup: CDR1 ENHRY, CDR2 SYGVKD. This CDR3 is built from 13 residues. The CDR3 here is CAITHYDGYEQYF. The CDR3 region has the DNA TGTGCCATCACCCACTATGACGGGTACGAGCAGTACTTC.

The chain recombines TRBV11-3 with TRBJ1-1; the D gene is possibly TRBD1 (6 bases). The V gene's germline CDR1 is SGHNT and CDR2 YENEEA. The CDR3 loop spans 16 amino acids. The V end lost 1 base, the J end lost 3 bases, and 15 bases lay between the germline ends. The CDR3 DNA is TGTGCCAGCAGCTTAGCAGGACAGCTGGGATACACTGAAGCTTTCTTT. This sequence encodes CASSLAGQLGYTEAFF.

The chain employs TRBV4-1 and TRBJ2-1, with D perhaps TRBD1 (6 bases). The germline V gene has CDR1 MGHRA and CDR2 YSYEKL. Trimming took off 0 bases at V and 11 bases at J, with 11 bases between the two ends. The CDR3 extends over 13 amino acids. CDR3 sequence: CASSQETGTKQFF. CDR3 DNA: TGCGCCAGCAGCCAAGAAACCGGGACAAAGCAGTTCTTC.

This chain links TRBV11-2 with TRBJ2-2; possible D gene TRBD2, 5 bases. The germline gives CDR1 SGHAT, CDR2 FQNNGV. V was trimmed by 5 bases and J by 0 bases, leaving 10 bases between them. This CDR3 is 15 amino acids long. The CDR3 sequence: CASSGSWTNTGELFF. CDR3 nucleotide sequence: TGTGCCAGCAGCGGGAGCTGGACGAACACCGGGGAGCTGTTTTTT.

This rearrangement joins TRBV6-5 to TRBJ1-2; 8 bases are shared with TRBD1. Trimming took 8 bases from V and 7 from J; bases not matched to a gene: 6. There are 12 residues in the CDR3. CDR1 MNHEY and CDR2 SVGAGI come from the germline V gene. DNA of the CDR3: TGTGCCAGCCAGACAGGGGTTAGTGGCTACACCTTC. It yields the protein CASQTGVSGYTF.

This chain connects TRBV9 to TRBJ2-1; possible D gene TRBD1, 6 bases. V gave up 4 bases and J gave up 6 bases, with 17 bases separating them. The CDR3 is made up of 15 amino acids. Germline V gene sequence: CDR1 SGDLS, CDR2 YYNGEE. CDR3 DNA sequence: TGTGCCAGCAGCCCCGGTTCAGGGGCATTCAATGAGCAGTTCTTC. Its translation: CASSPGSGAFNEQFF.

The chain employs TRBV19 and TRBJ2-1; 7 bases are a match to TRBD2. The CDR3 totals 14 residues. The germline V gene has CDR1 LNHDA and CDR2 SQIVND (reference sequence). Germline trimming cut 3 bases from V and 7 bases from J; bases unmatched to any gene: 6. The CDR3 sequence is CASSMGGNPNEQFF. The DNA for the CDR3 is TGTGCCAGTAGTATGGGGGGGAACCCTAATGAGCAGTTCTTC.

The rearrangement joins TRBV15 to TRBJ2-3, with TRBD1 identical over 7 bases. Germline V gene lookup returns CDR1 LNHNV and CDR2 YYDKDF (reference sequence). This CDR3 is built from 15 residues. J lost 4 bases, V lost 2 bases, and 6 bases had no gene match. CDR3 DNA sequence: TGTGCCACCAGCAGACGACAGGGTGAGGCAGATACGCAGTATTTT. It encodes CATSRRQGEADTQYF.

This rearrangement joins TRBV19 to TRBJ2-3; 7 nucleotides agree with TRBD1. Germline values: CDR1 LNHDA, CDR2 SQIVND (reference sequence). The V segment lost 5 bases and the J segment 6 bases; nucleotides outside the gene matches: 5. This CDR3 is built from 13 residues. The CDR3 reads CASSQQTGDTQYF. The CDR3 DNA reads as TGTGCCAGTAGTCAACAGACAGGGGATACGCAGTATTTT.